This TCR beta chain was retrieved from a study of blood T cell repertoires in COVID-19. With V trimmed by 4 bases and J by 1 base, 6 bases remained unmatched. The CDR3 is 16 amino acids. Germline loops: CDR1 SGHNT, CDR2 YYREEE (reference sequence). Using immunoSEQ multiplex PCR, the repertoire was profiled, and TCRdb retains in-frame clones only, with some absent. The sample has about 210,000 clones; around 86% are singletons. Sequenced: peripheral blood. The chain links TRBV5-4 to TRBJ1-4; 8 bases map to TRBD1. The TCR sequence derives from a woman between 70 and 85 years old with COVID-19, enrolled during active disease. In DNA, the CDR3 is TGTGCCAGCAGCGTTCAGGGGGCCGGAACTAATGAAAAACTGTTTTTT. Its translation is CASSVQGAGTNEKLFF.